This passage covers 18 T cell receptor beta chains from one sample sequenced in a study of T-cell memory formation after mild COVID-19. TCRdb redid the calling of the 5' RACE reads with MiXCR, one entry per CDR3 protein. The table shows 580,000 or so distinct CDR3 sequences, with roughly 17% occurring only once. Material for sequencing was PBMCs or a T cell subset sorted from them (not recorded which). These receptors all stem from an adult woman who had mild COVID-19 (a few samples of this study predate the infection). Cell type and time point are not known.

This clonotype has a handful of counts. V gene TRBV12-3 or TRBV12-4 combines with J gene TRBJ2-3; D perhaps matches TRBD2 (6 bases). The CDR3 is made up of 16 amino acids. V shed 7 bases and J shed 6 bases, with 23 bases lying between them. The CDR3 loop reads CASIAGLSPAGDTQYF. CDR3 DNA sequence: TGTGCCAGCATCGCGGGGCTCTCTCCAGCAGGGGATACGCAGTATTTT.

This chain connects TRBV5-1 to TRBJ2-3; D is ambiguous. Deletions cut 2 bases from V and 5 bases from J, with 9 bases between. This CDR3 region has 13 residues. Per the germline V gene, CDR1 is SGHRS and CDR2 is YFSETQ. The DNA for the CDR3 is TGCGCCAGCAGCTTAACGATCAGAGATACGCAGTATTTT. Encoded protein: CASSLTIRDTQYF.

CDR3 sequence: CATSDHDREQYF. The CDR3 DNA follows: TGTGCCACCAGTGACCATGACAGAGAGCAGTACTTC. This chain joins TRBV24-1 and TRBJ2-5, with D tentatively TRBD1 (5 bases). This CDR3 is built from 12 residues. The V and J ends lost 4 bases and 11 bases respectively, with 13 bases between them. Germline V gene lookup returns CDR1 KGHDR and CDR2 SFDVKD.

This clonotype was observed a few times. V and J are TRBV7-9 and TRBJ2-7; 9 bases line up with TRBD1. CDR1 and CDR2 (germline): SEHNR, FQNEAQ (reference sequence). The CDR3 length is 13 residues. Trimming removed 5 bases from V and 7 bases from J; junction bases left unmatched: 6. This CDR3 reads CASSRTGVGEQYF. The CDR3 nucleotides are TGTGCCAGCAGCCGGACAGGGGTGGGAGAGCAGTACTTC.

This clonotype has at least ten counts. The genes are TRBV5-4 and TRBJ2-7; D may be TRBD2 (5 bases). CDR1 SGHNT and CDR2 YYREEE come from the germline V gene (reference sequence). This CDR3 region has 14 residues. Trimming took off 4 bases at V and 2 bases at J, with 13 bases between the two ends. The CDR3 DNA is TGTGCCAGCAGCATCTCCGGGGTAACCTACGAGCAGTACTTC. It translates to CASSISGVTYEQYF.

This clonotype was seen a handful of times. The chain combines TRBV5-1 with TRBJ1-2, with TRBD1 matching over 11 bases. The CDR3 totals 15 residues. Trimming cost V 4 bases and J 8 bases; bases outside gene matches: 10. Germline V gene sequence: CDR1 SGHRS, CDR2 YFSETQ. This CDR3 is CASSPGGTGGDGYTF. The CDR3 region has the DNA TGCGCCAGCAGCCCAGGAGGGACAGGGGGTGACGGCTACACCTTC.

This clonotype was observed a few times. This chain joins TRBV10-3 and TRBJ1-2, with D perhaps TRBD1 (6 bases). Germline V gene sequence: CDR1 ENHRY, CDR2 SYGVKD. The CDR3 spans 15 residues. Trimming cost V 0 bases and J 2 bases, with 10 bases left between them. The CDR3: CAISESKGGNYGYTF. The CDR3 DNA sequence: TGTGCCATCAGTGAGTCGAAGGGGGGAAACTATGGCTACACCTTC.

The rearrangement links TRBV6-2 or TRBV6-3 to TRBJ2-1; TRBD2 matches at 10 bases. The V and J ends lost 6 bases and 10 bases, in that order; junction bases with no gene match: 9. The CDR3 has 14 residues. Germline values: CDR1 MNHEY, CDR2 SVGEGT. CDR3 sequence: CASRTRLAGEEQFF. CDR3 DNA sequence: TGTGCCAGCAGGACTAGGCTAGCGGGAGAGGAGCAGTTCTTC.

This chain links TRBV11-2 with TRBJ2-1; TRBD2 agrees at 8 bases. The ends lost 8 bases at V and 7 bases at J; junction bases unmatched: 13. The CDR3 consists of 15 residues. Per germline, CDR1 SGHAT and CDR2 FQNNGV. CDR3 sequence (DNA): TGTGCCAGCTCCCCGGGACTAGTCTTAAAGAATGAGCAGTTCTTC. Translated: CASSPGLVLKNEQFF.

This chain links TRBV6-5 with TRBJ1-4; D is uncertain. Germline V lookup: CDR1 MNHEY, CDR2 SVGAGI. The CDR3 has 16 residues. The V and J ends lost 4 bases and 8 bases respectively, with 20 bases between them. The CDR3 DNA reads TGTGCCAGCAGTTCGACTCACAATGCGGCAAACGAAAAACTGTTTTTT. It encodes CASSSTHNAANEKLFF.

At least ten counts were recorded for this clonotype. V and J are TRBV12-3 or TRBV12-4 and TRBJ1-5, with D perhaps matching TRBD1 (5 bases). The V and J ends lost 8 bases and 4 bases respectively, with 12 bases between them. The CDR3 runs 13 residues. As DNA, the CDR3 is TGTGCCAGCGAGGACGGGGGAAATCAGCCCCAGCATTTT. It is translated as CASEDGGNQPQHF.

The table lists this clonotype with a few counts. The rearrangement links TRBV30 to TRBJ1-2; D is perhaps TRBD1 (6 bases). There are 17 residues in the CDR3. Germline lookup yields CDR1 GTSNPN and CDR2 SVGIG (reference sequence). Trimming removed 4 bases from V and 0 bases from J, with 21 bases in between. The CDR3 spells CAWTDRVNRDANYGYTF. In DNA, the CDR3 is TGTGCCTGGACCGATCGGGTCAACAGGGATGCTAACTATGGCTACACCTTC.

This clonotype was detected only a few times. The chain couples TRBV4-2 to TRBJ1-6, with 8 bases matching TRBD1. J gave up 9 bases and V 0 bases, and 4 bases lay outside the gene matches. This CDR3 comprises 15 residues. In germline, CDR1 is LGHNA, CDR2 YNFKEQ. The CDR3 DNA reads as TGTGCCAGCAGCCAAGATCTACAGGGGGGTTCACCCCTCCACTTT. Translated, it gives CASSQDLQGGSPLHF.

The chain links TRBV29-1 to TRBJ2-1; 10 nucleotides line up with TRBD2. V trimming: 1 base; J trimming: 3 bases; junction bases outside the gene matches: 3. The CDR3 totals 15 residues. The germline V gene has CDR1 SQVTM and CDR2 ANQGSEA. CDR3 bases: TGCAGCGTTGAAGGTAGCGGGAGGCTCTACAATGAGCAGTTCTTC. It specifies CSVEGSGRLYNEQFF.

This clonotype was seen more than once but under ten times. This sequence joins TRBV30 and TRBJ1-5; D is undetermined. Trimming pared 4 bases from V and 5 bases from J, leaving 6 bases between. The germline CDR1 and CDR2 sequences are GTSNPN and SVGIG (reference sequence). This CDR3 region has 11 residues. CDR3 residues: CAWTGHQPQHF. The CDR3 bases are TGTGCCTGGACCGGACATCAGCCCCAGCATTTT.

The gene calls are TRBV7-3 and TRBJ1-2; the D gene is possibly TRBD1 (6 bases). Trimming removed 4 bases at V and 5 bases at J, with 14 bases between. Germline V gene lookup returns CDR1 SGHTA and CDR2 FQGTGA. The CDR3 has 14 amino acids. CDR3 sequence (DNA): TGTGCCAGCAGCTCCCCAGGGGAATTTTATGGCTACACCTTC. It translates to CASSSPGEFYGYTF.

DNA for the CDR3: TGTGCCAGCAGGGACGGACCCGACGGGAGGGCTTTCTTT. This sequence encodes CASRDGPDGRAFF. The chain joins TRBV6-5 to TRBJ1-1; D unclear. CDR1 and CDR2 (germline): MNHEY, SVGAGI. The CDR3 sequence is 13 residues long. Trimming stripped 6 bases from V and 11 bases from J, with 19 bases between.

CDR3 in amino acids: CASSLTRTENYEQYF. CDR3 in DNA: TGTGCCAGCAGCTTAACGCGCACAGAGAACTACGAGCAGTACTTC. The V call is TRBV7-3, the J call TRBJ2-7, with D hard to call. CDR3 length: 15 residues. V gave up 0 bases and J gave up 3 bases, with 12 bases separating them. CDR1 is SGHTA, CDR2 FQGTGA, per germline.